These 8 T cell receptor beta chains were sequenced from one sample in a study of shared clonotypes between healthy human individuals. Clones were sequenced by immunoSEQ multiplex PCR, and TCRdb holds only the in-frame ones, with some missing. The table includes 2,500,000 or so clones, 90% to 95% detected once. The sequenced sample was naive CD4+ T cells from PBMCs. As for subset: CD45RA+ positively selected. These receptors were taken from a man younger than 35 in good health. Some clones in this sample may be carry-over from other donors' samples.

The chain is built from TRBV4-1 and TRBJ2-7; a possible D gene is TRBD2 (7 bases). The ends were cut back, 0 bases at V and 2 bases at J, with 14 bases in the middle. Germline values: CDR1 MGHRA, CDR2 YSYEKL. The CDR3 consists of 16 residues. This CDR3 is CASSQDSAGAPYEQYF. In nucleotides, the CDR3 is TGCGCCAGCAGCCAAGACAGCGCGGGGGCGCCCTACGAGCAGTACTTC.

The genes are TRBV11-2 and TRBJ1-1; D possibly corresponds to TRBD1 (5 bases). Per the germline V gene, CDR1 is SGHAT and CDR2 is FQNNGV. Trimming pared 0 bases from V and 4 bases from J, leaving 9 bases between. The CDR3 covers 14 residues. Here the CDR3 reads CASSLERGTTEAFF. CDR3 nucleotide sequence: TGTGCCAGCAGCTTAGAACGGGGGACCACTGAAGCTTTCTTT.

This chain uses TRBV9 with TRBJ1-2; TRBD1 might be the D (5 bases). There are 12 residues in the CDR3. V was clipped by 0 bases and J by 8 bases, with 8 bases between them. The germline CDR1 and CDR2 sequences are SGDLS and YYNGEE. CDR3 in DNA: TGTGCCAGCAGCGTAGTAGGGACCGGCTACACCTTC. Translating it yields CASSVVGTGYTF.

The chain recombines TRBV4-1 with TRBJ1-4, with D tentatively TRBD1 (5 bases). There are 22 residues in the CDR3. CDR1 is MGHRA, CDR2 YSYEKL, per germline. The V end was cut by 0 bases, the J end by 2 bases, with 28 bases between. The CDR3 DNA follows: TGCGCCAGCAGCCAAGAACGCGGCAGACGGCCGAGTGGGGCCCCCACTAATGAAAAACTGTTTTTT. As protein: CASSQERGRRPSGAPTNEKLFF.

This clone has just one count. This chain links TRBV5-1 with TRBJ2-7, with 7 nucleotides matching TRBD1. This CDR3 contains 15 residues. V was pared by 0 bases and J by 4 bases, with 7 bases of the junction left unmatched. Germline values: CDR1 SGHRS, CDR2 YFSETQ. This CDR3 is CASSLEPGQHYEQYF. For the CDR3, the DNA is TGCGCCAGCAGCTTGGAGCCGGGACAGCATTACGAGCAGTACTTC.

The chain links TRBV7-2 to TRBJ1-6; TRBD1 is a possible D gene (6 bases). Germline V gives CDR1 SGHTA, CDR2 FQGNSA. With 1 base removed from V and 7 bases from J, the gap between germline ends came to 20 bases. CDR3 size: 18 residues. The CDR3 bases are TGTGCCAGCAGCTTAGTTGTAAAATACGGGACAATAAATTCACCCCTCCACTTT. Protein sequence: CASSLVVKYGTINSPLHF.

This chain uses TRBV6-6 with TRBJ1-2; 7 bases align to TRBD1. Germline CDR1 and CDR2: MNHNY and SVGAGI (reference sequence). The CDR3 has 16 amino acids. V gave up 2 bases and J gave up 0 bases; unmatched junction bases: 6. CDR3: CASSYGGTEANYGYTF. The CDR3 DNA sequence: TGTGCCAGCAGTTACGGCGGGACAGAGGCTAACTATGGCTACACCTTC.

DNA of the CDR3: TGTGCCAGTTCAGGGTCGGGGGCCTATGGCTACACCTTC. Residues: CASSGSGAYGYTF. The chain combines TRBV6-1 with TRBJ1-2, with D possibly matching TRBD1 (6 bases). The CDR3 is 13 residues long. Per germline, CDR1 MNHNS and CDR2 SASEGT. V gave up 9 bases and J gave up 4 bases, with 15 bases separating them.